The 7 T cell receptor delta chains in this list originate from one sample, sequenced in a study of gamma-delta T cells after stem cell transplantation. TCRdb reanalysed the RT-PCR reads with CATT. The sample shows 2,000 to 3,000 delta-chain clones, over 2.5% of them seen only once. The sequencing input was gamma-delta T cells. The origin of the receptors is a human donor. It is not recorded whose cells these are; they may come from a transplant donor.

Only a few counts were recorded for this clone. A much larger clone sits a single nucleotide away, making a read error possible. The J gene is TRDJ1, the V gene TRDV2; 8 nucleotides align to TRDD3. The CDR3 length is 14 residues. The V and J ends lost 1 base and 3 bases, in that order; junction bases with no gene match: 3. CDR1 GEAIGNYY and CDR2 EKD come from the germline V gene. In DNA, the CDR3 is TGTGCCTGTGACACTCTGGGGGACGCCGATAAACTCATCTTT. Translation: CACDTLGDADKLIF.

This clone is labeled as medium-sized (0.01 to 0.1%). V usage is TRDV2 and J usage is TRDJ1, with 7 bases fitting TRDD3. V lost 3 bases, J lost 0 bases, and 6 bases stayed unmatched. The CDR3 consists of 15 residues. The germline V gene has CDR1 GEAIGNYY and CDR2 EKD. The CDR3 sequence is CACDPLGGHTDKLIF. For the CDR3, the DNA is TGTGCCTGTGACCCCCTGGGGGGTCACACCGATAAACTCATCTTT.

This clone is categorized as medium-sized. V and J are TRDV2 and TRDJ1; 9 bases are shared with TRDD3. After removal of 3 bases from V and 1 base from J, the junction contained 26 bases not matched to a gene. Germline lookup yields CDR1 GEAIGNYY and CDR2 EKD. This CDR3 has 22 amino acids. The CDR3 region is CACDPLSRKVLGDSLSTDKLIF. In DNA, the CDR3 is TGTGCCTGTGACCCACTTTCCCGAAAAGTACTGGGGGACTCCCTCTCCACCGATAAACTCATCTTT.

On this clone itself: Its ends do not fully match the called genes, so a read error is possible. Different DNA sequences within this sample yield the same CDR3. The chain links TRDV2 to TRDJ1, with 9 bases aligning to TRDD3. The V gene's germline CDR1 is GEAIGNYY and CDR2 EKD. This CDR3 is built from 18 residues. For the CDR3, the DNA is TGTGCCTGTGACACCGTAGGGCTGGGGGATCAGCACACCGATAAACTCATCTTC. Encoded protein: CACDTVGLGDQHTDKLIF.

V gene TRDV2 combines with J gene TRDJ1; TRDD3 matches 10 bases. Per the germline V gene, CDR1 is GEAIGNYY and CDR2 is EKD. The ends lost 2 bases at V and 2 bases at J; junction bases unmatched: 7. This CDR3 spans 16 amino acids. In DNA, the CDR3 is TGTGCCTGTGACAGACTGGGGGATCCCACGACCGATAAACTCATCTTT. Translation: CACDRLGDPTTDKLIF.

This chain links TRDV2 with TRDJ1, with TRDD3 identical over 7 bases. The V segment lost 1 base and the J segment 0 bases; nucleotides outside the gene matches: 1. The CDR3 runs to 14 residues. CDR1 GEAIGNYY and CDR2 EKD come from the germline V gene. CDR3 in DNA: TGTGCCTGTGACACGGGGATATACACCGATAAACTCATCTTT. It specifies CACDTGIYTDKLIF.

This chain connects TRDV1 to TRDJ1; TRDD2 is a possible D gene (6 bases). Trimming removed 9 bases from V and 1 base from J, with 24 bases in between. This CDR3 has 17 amino acids. Germline V CDR1 and CDR2: TSWWSYY, QGS. The chain's CDR3 is CALMKRGLPTPTDKLIF. CDR3 nucleotides: TGTGCTCTGATGAAACGCGGCCTTCCAACCCCCACCGATAAACTCATCTTT.